The 2 T cell receptor beta chains reported below all come from one sample, sequenced in a study of blood T cell repertoires in COVID-19. The repertoire was sequenced with immunoSEQ multiplex PCR; TCRdb's copy has only in-frame clones and lacks some. The repertoire has fewer than 400,000 clones, roughly 90% of them found once; the top ten carry about 8.9%. The sequenced sample was PBMCs or T cells enriched from blood (not recorded which). All receptors derive from a woman aged 18-35 years who had recovered from COVID-19.

The gene calls are TRBV2 and TRBJ1-5, with 7 bases identical to TRBD1. V shed 6 bases and J 5 bases; nucleotides not matched to a gene: 4. This CDR3 is 13 amino acids long. The germline V gene encodes CDR1 SNHLY and CDR2 FYNNEI. The CDR3 is CASRDRRYQPQHF. The CDR3 DNA is TGTGCCAGCAGGGACAGGCGGTATCAGCCCCAGCATTTT.

The chain employs TRBV24-1 and TRBJ2-7, with D maybe TRBD1 (6 bases). The CDR3 totals 13 residues. Germline loops: CDR1 KGHDR, CDR2 SFDVKD. Trimming shortened V by 1 base and J by 6 bases, and 9 bases separated the two germline ends. The CDR3 nucleotides are TGTGCCACCAGTGATTTACAGGGACCCGAGCAGTACTTC. The encoded protein is CATSDLQGPEQYF.